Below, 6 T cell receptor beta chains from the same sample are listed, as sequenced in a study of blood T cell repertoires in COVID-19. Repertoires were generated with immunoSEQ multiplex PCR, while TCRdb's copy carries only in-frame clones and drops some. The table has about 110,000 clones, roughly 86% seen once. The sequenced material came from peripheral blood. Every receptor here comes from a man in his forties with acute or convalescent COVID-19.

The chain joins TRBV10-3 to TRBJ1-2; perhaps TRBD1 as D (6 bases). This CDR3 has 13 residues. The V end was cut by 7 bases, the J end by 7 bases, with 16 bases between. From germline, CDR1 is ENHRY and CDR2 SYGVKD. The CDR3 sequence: CAITPGDNGGYTF. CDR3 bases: TGTGCCATCACCCCAGGGGACAATGGTGGCTACACCTTC.

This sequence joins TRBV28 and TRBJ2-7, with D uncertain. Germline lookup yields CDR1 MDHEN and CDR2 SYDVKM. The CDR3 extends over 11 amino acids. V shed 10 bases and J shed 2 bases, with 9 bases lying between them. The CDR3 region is CATRNAYEQYF. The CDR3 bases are TGTGCCACGCGAAATGCCTACGAGCAGTACTTC. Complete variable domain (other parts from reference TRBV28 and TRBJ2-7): DVKVTQSSRYLVKRTGEKVFLECVQDMDHENMFWYRQDPGLGLRLIYFSYDVKMKEKGDIPEGYSVSREKKERFSLILESASTNQTSMYLCATRNAYEQYFGPGTRLTVT.

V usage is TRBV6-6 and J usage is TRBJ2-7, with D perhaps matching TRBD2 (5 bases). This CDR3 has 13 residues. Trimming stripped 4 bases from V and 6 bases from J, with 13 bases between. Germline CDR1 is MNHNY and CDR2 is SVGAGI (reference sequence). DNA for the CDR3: TGTGCCAGCAGTTCCGCGTTCAGCGGCGAGCAGTACTTC. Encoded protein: CASSSAFSGEQYF.

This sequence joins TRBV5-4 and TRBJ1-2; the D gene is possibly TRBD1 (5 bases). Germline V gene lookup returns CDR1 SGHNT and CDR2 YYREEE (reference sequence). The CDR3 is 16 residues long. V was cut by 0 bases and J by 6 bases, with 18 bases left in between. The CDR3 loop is CASSLAQSRGGDGYTF. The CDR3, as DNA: TGTGCCAGCAGCTTGGCCCAGAGTAGGGGAGGGGATGGCTACACCTTC.

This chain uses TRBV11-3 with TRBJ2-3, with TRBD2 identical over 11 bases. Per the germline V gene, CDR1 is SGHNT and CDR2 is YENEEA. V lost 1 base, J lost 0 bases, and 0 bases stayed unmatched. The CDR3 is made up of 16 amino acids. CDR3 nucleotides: TGTGCCAGCAGCTTAGGACTAGCGGGGAGCACAGATACGCAGTATTTT. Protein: CASSLGLAGSTDTQYF.

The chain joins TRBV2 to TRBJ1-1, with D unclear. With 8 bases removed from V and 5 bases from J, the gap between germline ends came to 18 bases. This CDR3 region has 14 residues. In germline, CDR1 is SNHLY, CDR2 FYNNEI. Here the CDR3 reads CASLFEGGKTEAFF. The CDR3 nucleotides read TGTGCCAGCCTGTTCGAGGGAGGGAAGACTGAAGCTTTCTTT. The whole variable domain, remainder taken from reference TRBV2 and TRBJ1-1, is EPEVTQTPSHQVTQMGQEVILRCVPISNHLYFYWYRQILGQKVEFLVSFYNNEISEKSEIFDDQFSVERPDGSNFTLKIRSTKLEDSAMYFCASLFEGGKTEAFFGQGTRLTVV.